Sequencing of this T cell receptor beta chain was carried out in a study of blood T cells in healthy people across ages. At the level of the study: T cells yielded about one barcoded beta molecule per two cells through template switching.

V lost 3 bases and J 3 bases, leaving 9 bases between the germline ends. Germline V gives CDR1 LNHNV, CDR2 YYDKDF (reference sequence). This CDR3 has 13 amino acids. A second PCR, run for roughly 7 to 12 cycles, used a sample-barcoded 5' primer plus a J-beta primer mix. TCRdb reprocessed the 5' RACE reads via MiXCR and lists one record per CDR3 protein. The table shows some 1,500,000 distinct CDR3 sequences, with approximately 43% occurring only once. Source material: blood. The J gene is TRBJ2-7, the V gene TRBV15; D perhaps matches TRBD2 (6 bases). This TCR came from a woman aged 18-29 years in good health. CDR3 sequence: CATSRGLIYEQYF. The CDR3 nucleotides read TGTGCCACCAGCAGGGGACTGATCTACGAGCAGTACTTC.